This entry lists 18 T cell receptor beta chains sequenced from one sample in a study of memory CD4+ T cells and cytomegalovirus serostatus. The data were produced by immunoSEQ multiplex PCR, yet TCRdb's version contains in-frame clones alone and is incomplete. The table includes tens of thousands of clones, roughly three quarters detected once. Single viable CD3+CD4+CD8-CD45RO+ cells were sorted as the memory CD4+ T cells. Input material: memory CD4+ T cells from blood. All receptors derive from an adult in good health and CMV-seropositive.

The gene calls are TRBV5-1 and TRBJ2-3; TRBD2 aligns across 7 bases. The germline V gene has CDR1 SGHRS and CDR2 YFSETQ. This CDR3 comprises 14 residues. V shed 0 bases and J 3 bases; nucleotides not matched to a gene: 1. The CDR3 is CASSLAGGTDTQYF. As DNA, the CDR3 is TGCGCCAGCAGCTTGGCGGGGGGAACAGATACGCAGTATTTT.

The chain combines TRBV7-9 with TRBJ1-1; TRBD1 might be the D (6 bases). Germline CDR1 and CDR2: SEHNR and FQNEAQ (reference sequence). V was cut by 2 bases and J by 1 base, with 11 bases left in between. There are 15 residues in the CDR3. As DNA, the CDR3 is TGTGCCAGCAGCTTACACGTCAGGGGGAACACTGAAGCTTTCTTT. Translating gives CASSLHVRGNTEAFF.

The rearrangement links TRBV7-2 to TRBJ2-2; 9 bases line up with TRBD1. CDR3 size: 15 residues. Per germline, CDR1 SGHTA and CDR2 FQGNSA. The V and J ends lost 4 bases and 3 bases, in that order; junction bases with no gene match: 3. As DNA, the CDR3 is TGTGCCAGCAGCTCGACAGGGGGGGACACCGGGGAGCTGTTTTTT. Its protein is CASSSTGGDTGELFF. The whole variable domain, remainder taken from reference TRBV7-2 and TRBJ2-2, is GAGVSQSPSNKVTEKGKDVELRCDPISGHTALYWYRQSLGQGLEFLIYFQGNSAPDKSGLPSDRFSAERTGGSVSTLTIQRTQQEDSAVYLCASSSTGGDTGELFFGEGSRLTVL.

This clone has only a few counts. The chain recombines TRBV7-6 with TRBJ2-2; 8 nucleotides agree with TRBD2. The CDR3 has 19 amino acids. V lost 5 bases and J lost 4; bases outside the gene matches: 18. The germline CDR1 and CDR2 sequences are SGHVS and FNYEAQ. The CDR3 DNA is TGTGCCAGCAGCCCCTCGGGGATAAGCGGGGGCAGACCCACCGGGGAGCTGTTTTTT. Its protein product is CASSPSGISGGRPTGELFF.

V gene TRBV19 combines with J gene TRBJ1-6; the match to TRBD1 covers 9 bases. The CDR3 has 13 amino acids. Germline V gives CDR1 LNHDA, CDR2 SQIVND (reference sequence). The V segment lost 7 bases and the J segment 10 bases; nucleotides outside the gene matches: 5. The CDR3 nucleotides read TGTGCCAGTACTCGGACAGGGGACTCACCCCTCCACTTT. The encoded protein is CASTRTGDSPLHF.

The chain uses TRBV7-2 and TRBJ1-1, with D unclear. This CDR3 region has 14 residues. Trimming took 8 bases from V and 4 from J, leaving 17 bases between them. Looked up from germline, CDR1 is SGHTA and CDR2 is FQGNSA. The DNA for the CDR3 is TGTGCCAGCCGACCGGCCCTCCTGAGCACTGAAGCTTTCTTT. Protein product: CASRPALLSTEAFF.

This clone has more than one count but fewer than ten. The chain carries TRBV28 and TRBJ1-2; D not certain. V dropped 6 bases and J dropped 5 bases, with 7 bases sitting between them. The germline V gene encodes CDR1 MDHEN and CDR2 SYDVKM. The CDR3 has 11 amino acids. The CDR3 protein is CASSSLYGYTF. DNA for the CDR3: TGTGCCAGCAGCTCCCTTTATGGCTACACCTTC.

V gene TRBV18 combines with J gene TRBJ1-2; 12 nucleotides align to TRBD1. The germline V gene encodes CDR1 KGHSH and CDR2 LQKENI. The V gene end was trimmed by 3 bases and the J gene end by 7 bases; junction bases not matched to a gene: 6. The CDR3 loop spans 15 amino acids. The CDR3 nucleotides are TGTGCCAGCTCACCCCAGGGACAGGGGGCCTTTGGCTACACCTTC. It specifies CASSPQGQGAFGYTF.

The chain combines TRBV6-4 with TRBJ1-1; D gene uncertain. Germline assignment: CDR1 MRHNA and CDR2 SNTAGT. This CDR3 is built from 13 residues. The V end was cut by 5 bases, the J end by 5 bases, with 12 bases between. The CDR3 DNA follows: TGTGCCAGCAGTCAATCCTCGGGGACTGAAGCTTTCTTT. Its translation: CASSQSSGTEAFF.

The chain employs TRBV29-1 and TRBJ2-7; D is perhaps TRBD1 (7 bases). The CDR3 extends over 13 amino acids. V was clipped by 5 bases and J by 3 bases, with 14 bases between them. Germline V gives CDR1 SQVTM, CDR2 ANQGSEA. CDR3 DNA: TGCAGCGTTTTATCGCGGGACAGCTACGAGCAGTACTTC. This encodes CSVLSRDSYEQYF.

This chain links TRBV28 with TRBJ1-4; D is uncertain. The CDR3 spans 14 residues. Trimming took 1 base from V and 7 from J, leaving 10 bases between them. Germline values: CDR1 MDHEN, CDR2 SYDVKM. CDR3 nucleotides: TGTGCCAGCAGTTTATCAGGAAAGAGTGAAAAACTGTTTTTT. Translation: CASSLSGKSEKLFF.

V usage is TRBV7-2 and J usage is TRBJ2-3; D perhaps matches TRBD1 (5 bases). The CDR3 covers 16 residues. Germline CDR1 and CDR2: SGHTA and FQGNSA. The ends were cut back, 0 bases at V and 4 bases at J, with 14 bases in the middle. The CDR3 bases are TGTGCCAGCAGCTTAGCAGGGGCCAGGGTGTCAGATACGCAGTATTTT. It specifies CASSLAGARVSDTQYF.

The chain combines TRBV5-4 with TRBJ2-3; TRBD2 agrees at 9 bases. The germline gives CDR1 SGHNT, CDR2 YYREEE (reference sequence). CDR3 length equals 16 residues. Trimming took 6 bases from V and 3 from J; bases not matched to a gene: 11. The CDR3 nucleotides are TGTGCCAGCACCTCGGGCGGGGGGGCCGGGACAGATACGCAGTATTTT. Translation: CASTSGGGAGTDTQYF.

This chain links TRBV27 with TRBJ2-3; D call uncertain. The CDR3 consists of 13 residues. Per the germline V gene, CDR1 is MNHEY and CDR2 is SMNVEV (reference sequence). The V gene lost 0 bases and the J gene lost 6 bases, with 7 bases spanning the gap. The CDR3 region is CASSLSLGDTQYF. CDR3 bases: TGTGCCAGCAGTTTATCTCTTGGTGATACGCAGTATTTT.

The chain combines TRBV19 with TRBJ2-3; 8 bases fit TRBD2. Germline V gene sequence: CDR1 LNHDA, CDR2 SQIVND (reference sequence). CDR3 length: 14 amino acids. V gave up 10 bases and J gave up 5 bases; unmatched junction bases: 11. CDR3 in amino acids: CATSGSDVQDTQYF. The CDR3 DNA follows: TGTGCCACCAGCGGGAGTGACGTTCAAGATACGCAGTATTTT. Supplemented by reference TRBV19 and TRBJ2-3, the full variable domain reads DGGITQSPKYLFRKEGQNVTLSCEQNLNHDAMYWYRQDPGQGLRLIYYSQIVNDFQKGDIAEGYSVSREKKESFPLTVTSAQKNPTAFYLCATSGSDVQDTQYFGPGTRLTVL.

The DNA of the CDR3 is TGTGCCAGCAGCCCCTCCGGACAGGGAGGGATAAATGAGCAGTTCTTC. Its protein is CASSPSGQGGINEQFF. V gene TRBV9 combines with J gene TRBJ2-1; perhaps TRBD1 as D (8 bases). Germline assignment: CDR1 SGDLS and CDR2 YYNGEE. Trimming shortened V by 4 bases and J by 7 bases, and 21 bases separated the two germline ends. The CDR3 is 16 residues long.

This chain uses TRBV28 with TRBJ2-5; maybe TRBD2 (6 bases). Germline-derived CDR1 and CDR2 are MDHEN and SYDVKM. The CDR3 covers 15 residues. V lost 3 bases and J lost 2, with 13 bases in between. The CDR3 here is CASSLGLGPQETQYF. CDR3 coding DNA: TGTGCCAGCAGTTTGGGACTTGGGCCTCAAGAGACCCAGTACTTC. The full variable domain, in which reference TRBV28 and TRBJ2-5 provide the parts outside the CDR3, is DVKVTQSSRYLVKRTGEKVFLECVQDMDHENMFWYRQDPGLGLRLIYFSYDVKMKEKGDIPEGYSVSREKKERFSLILESASTNQTSMYLCASSLGLGPQETQYFGPGTRLLVL.

This clone has only one observation. The chain employs TRBV7-9 and TRBJ1-1; no reliable D call. CDR3 length equals 13 residues. CDR1 and CDR2 from the germline V gene are SEHNR and FQNEAQ (reference sequence). The germline V and J ends were trimmed by 1 base and 7 bases, with 10 bases remaining between them. CDR3 in amino acids: CASSLERTSEAFF. The CDR3 DNA follows: TGTGCCAGCAGCTTAGAGAGGACGAGTGAAGCTTTCTTT.